This T cell receptor (beta chain) was observed in a study of blood T cell repertoires in COVID-19. Study-wide background: Acute-phase and convalescent COVID-19 samples originated in the United States, Italy and Spain. The cDNA or gDNA used as material had been derived from T cells, B-cell-depleted T cells, or PBMCs.

V lost 4 bases, J lost 0 bases, and 11 bases stayed unmatched. Germline CDR1 is SQVTM and CDR2 is ANQGSEA. The CDR3 is made up of 16 amino acids. Per the original methods: It was from reference gene primer amplification that nucleated cell counts were estimated. TCRdb's table, derived via immunoSEQ multiplex PCR, lists solely in-frame clones and lacks some. The V and J calls and clone size come from that table; D and trimming were worked out from the DNA. Among roughly 6,200 clones listed, almost 75% were seen once. Sequenced sample: peripheral blood. V and J are TRBV29-1 and TRBJ2-7; 8 nucleotides line up with TRBD2. This clonotype originated in a man aged 55-75 years with acute or convalescent COVID-19. The CDR3 reads CSVAGRSSGSSYEQYF. CDR3 DNA sequence: TGCAGCGTTGCCGGTCGTTCGAGCGGGAGCTCCTACGAGCAGTACTTC.